The table lists the clone carrying this T cell receptor beta chain with many counts. The target antigen is unknown. This CDR3 is built from 19 residues. V lost 6 bases to trimming and J lost 9 bases; unmatched junction nucleotides: 20. Germline assignment: CDR1 MDHEN and CDR2 SYDVKM. Time point specified: patch test 3, about 24 weeks after DPC sensitization. Treatment meaning: therapeutic diphenylcyclopropenone sensitization with weekly scalp DPC. The sample is drawn from a study of human T cells and chemical hapten exposure. Study-wide context: Diphenylcyclopropenone was administered weekly to the scalp of patients throughout the roughly 25-week study. General observations from the study: Expanded TCRs formed significantly more large CDR3 similarity clusters than controls.

TCRdb processed the RACE reads anew with MiXCR; each CDR3 protein has one entry. The sample carries some 89,000 distinct CDR3 sequences, 27% recorded once. The sample in question was whole blood, obtained in connection with sensitization to the hapten diphenylcyclopropenone (DPC). This TCR was sampled from a man aged 35-49 years with alopecia areata. Some clones in this sample may be carry-over from other donors' samples. This rearrangement joins TRBV28 to TRBJ2-1, with 13 bases identical to TRBD2. CDR3 region: CASRPIGHMGLAGSVEQFF. The CDR3, as DNA: TGTGCCAGCAGGCCCATCGGTCACATGGGACTAGCGGGATCAGTTGAGCAGTTCTTC.